This TCR beta chain emerged from a study of T cell responses to AZD1222 COVID-19 vaccine. Assay used: immunoSEQ multiplex PCR; TCRdb lists only in-frame clones, some missing. The sample yields over 65,000 clones, 88% seen once. The CDR3 extends over 12 amino acids. V lost 5 bases and J lost 5, with 10 bases in between. Germline lookup yields CDR1 WNHNN and CDR2 SYGVQD (reference sequence). Pooling of second doses given at about 4 or about 12 weeks was done. This specimen consisted of peripheral blood, obtained 28 days after the second AZD1222 dose. This sequence joins TRBV10-1 and TRBJ2-7, with D perhaps matching TRBD2 (5 bases). The sequence came from an adult who received the AZD1222 COVID-19 vaccine. CDR3 protein: CASSNSGNEQYF. CDR3 nucleotides: TGCGCCAGCAGTAACTCGGGGAACGAGCAGTACTTC.